Sequencing of this T cell receptor beta chain was carried out in a study of T cells in localized non-small cell lung cancer. TCRdb keeps only in-frame clones here, not all; method: immunoSEQ multiplex PCR. The repertoire has around 69,000 clones, roughly 90% of them found once; the top ten carry nearly 2%. Notes on the study in general: Adjacent lung exhibited a median of about 50 among the 100 most abundant tumor clones. Higher blood T cell density went with longer overall survival. Uninvolved adjacent lung showed peak T cell clonality, exceeding tumor.

Germline lookup yields CDR1 SGHAT and CDR2 FQNNGV. This CDR3 spans 16 amino acids. The ends were cut back, 8 bases at V and 5 bases at J, with 21 bases in the middle. Comment on this clone: What it binds is unknown.

The TCR was taken from a woman aged 40-75 years with stage I lung adenocarcinoma. The V gene is TRBV11-2, the J gene TRBJ2-2; possibly TRBD1 or TRBD2 for D (5 bases each). Sequencing was performed on peripheral blood, taken before any cancer treatment. CDR3 in amino acids: CASYTRDADATGELFF. The CDR3 bases are TGTGCCAGCTATACCAGGGACGCCGATGCGACCGGGGAGCTGTTTTTT.